This T cell receptor beta chain stems from a study of breast tumors, draining lymph nodes, adjacent tissues. One entry per CDR3 protein, called by TCRdb with MiXCR from the multiplex PCR reads. Seen here are around 43,000 distinct CDR3 sequences, approximately 22% observed once, and the top ten hold roughly 8%. The germline CDR1 and CDR2 sequences are SGHAT and FQNNGV. V lost 5 bases to trimming and J lost 2 bases, with 9 bases between them. The CDR3 has 14 amino acids. Overall study findings and caveats: Most tumor T cells seemingly derive from lymph node, then expand in tumor. Compared with lymph nodes, tumors were less diverse; compared with nontumor tissue, more. Data only fit, rather than demonstrated, lymph node origin of most tumor T cells. Compared with basal-like, luminal-like tumors shared significantly more repertoire with nontumor tissue.

Worth noting for this clonotype: The antigen is unknown. This may come from a read error, since a much larger clone is one base off.

The chain uses TRBV11-2 and TRBJ1-4; possible D gene TRBD1, 5 bases. The material sequenced was breast tumor tissue. The receptor's source is a female donor with breast cancer. Some clones in this sample may be carry-over from other donors' samples. CDR3 sequence: CASSPGPTNEKLFF. CDR3 nucleotides: TGTGCCAGCAGCCCAGGGCCCACTAATGAAAAACTGTTTTTT.